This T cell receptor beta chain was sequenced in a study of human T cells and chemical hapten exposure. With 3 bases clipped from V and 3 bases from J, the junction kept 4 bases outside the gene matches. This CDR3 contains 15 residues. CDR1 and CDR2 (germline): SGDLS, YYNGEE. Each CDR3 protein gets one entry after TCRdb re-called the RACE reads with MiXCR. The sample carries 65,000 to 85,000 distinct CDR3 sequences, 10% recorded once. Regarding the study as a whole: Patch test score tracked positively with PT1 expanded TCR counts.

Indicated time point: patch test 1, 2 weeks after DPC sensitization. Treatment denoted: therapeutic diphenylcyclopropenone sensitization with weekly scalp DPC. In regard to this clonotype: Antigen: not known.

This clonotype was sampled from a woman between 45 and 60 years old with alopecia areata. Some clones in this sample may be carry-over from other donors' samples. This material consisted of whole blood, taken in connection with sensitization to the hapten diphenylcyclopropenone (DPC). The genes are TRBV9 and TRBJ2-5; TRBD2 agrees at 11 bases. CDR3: CASSELAGGKETQYF. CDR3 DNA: TGTGCCAGCAGCGAGCTAGCGGGAGGTAAAGAGACCCAGTACTTC.